The source of this T cell receptor (beta chain) is a study of blood T cells in healthy people across ages. Sample-barcoded 5' priming and a J-beta primer mix drove a second PCR of roughly 6 to 12 cycles. Each CDR3 protein gets one entry after TCRdb re-called the 5' RACE reads with MiXCR. Among 760,000 or so distinct CDR3 sequences listed, 25% were seen once. A remark on this clonotype: The junction departs from the called germline gene at one end, perhaps through a read error.

CDR3 length equals 13 residues. These data also formed part of another study, on T cells of mothers and their children.

Sequencing was performed on blood. This clonotype was sampled from a boy aged 10-17 years in good health. The chain joins TRBV12-3 or TRBV12-4 to TRBJ2-3; D is undetermined. The CDR3 DNA sequence: TGTGCCAGCAGCACTCGTATCACAGATGCGCAGTATTTT. It specifies CASSTRITDAQYF.